This T cell receptor beta chain was sequenced in a study of breast tumors, draining lymph nodes, adjacent tissues. General study results and limits: Findings are consistent with lymph node origin and intratumoral expansion of most tumor T cells. Compared with lymph nodes, tumors were less diverse; compared with nontumor tissue, more. That most tumor T cells come from lymph nodes remained unproven.

The lymph nodes were axillary draining lymph nodes from breast cancer patients. At least ten counts were recorded for this clonotype. Its antigen is unknown. TCRdb ran MiXCR on the multiplex PCR reads and lists one entry per CDR3 protein. The table shows approximately 300,000 distinct CDR3 sequences, with about 33% occurring only once. Per germline, CDR1 SGHRS and CDR2 YFSETQ. Trimming took 3 bases from V and 2 from J, leaving 12 bases between them. The length of the CDR3 is 16 residues. The TCR originated in a female donor with breast cancer. Some clones in this sample may be carry-over from other donors' samples. Sequenced: axillary lymph node tissue. The genes are TRBV5-1 and TRBJ2-6; D is perhaps TRBD1 (5 bases). CDR3 protein: CASSSPHRTGANVLTF. CDR3 coding DNA: TGCGCCAGCAGCTCCCCCCACAGGACTGGGGCCAACGTCCTGACTTTC.